The next 30 T cell receptor beta chains were all read from a single sample in a study of CD8 T cells in ankylosing spondylitis. Each CDR3 protein gets one entry after TCRdb re-called the 5' RACE reads with MiXCR. The sample consists of roughly 160,000 distinct CDR3 sequences, approximately 9.9% of them appearing once. Specimen: blood, either unsorted or a sorted T cell fraction (not recorded which). The receptors here all came from a female donor with ankylosing spondylitis or in good health (not recorded which).

This clonotype was counted a few times. This chain connects TRBV7-2 to TRBJ2-1; TRBD2 matches at 7 bases. The V gene end was trimmed by 2 bases and the J gene end by 8 bases; junction bases not matched to a gene: 0. This CDR3 spans 12 amino acids. Germline CDR1 reads SGHTA; CDR2 reads FQGNSA. In DNA form, the CDR3 reads TGTGCCAGCAGCTTACTAGCGGATGAGCAGTTCTTC. Protein product: CASSLLADEQFF.

The CDR3 DNA is TGTGCCAGCAGTGTCACAGGTGGCCTGGAGGAGACCCAGTACTTC. It is translated as CASSVTGGLEETQYF. The gene calls are TRBV6-2 or TRBV6-3 and TRBJ2-5; a possible D gene is TRBD1 (5 bases). In germline, CDR1 is MNHEY, CDR2 SVGEGT. The CDR3 is 15 residues long. The V end was cut by 5 bases, the J end by 5 bases, with 18 bases between.

There are a few counts of this clonotype. The gene calls are TRBV5-6 and TRBJ1-2; no clear D gene. From germline, CDR1 is SGHDT and CDR2 YYEEEE. The CDR3 covers 13 residues. V was trimmed by 7 bases and J by 4 bases, leaving 14 bases between them. The CDR3 DNA is TGTGCCAGCGGAGGACGGGCGGGCTATGGCTACACCTTC. This gives the protein CASGGRAGYGYTF.

The J gene is TRBJ2-7, the V gene TRBV29-1; 9 bases align to TRBD1. V shed 5 bases, J shed 6 bases, and the junction held 8 bases outside the gene matches. CDR1 is SQVTM, CDR2 ANQGSEA, per germline. The CDR3 covers 13 residues. The CDR3 DNA reads as TGCAGCGTTCTTCCGGGACAGGGACCCGAGCAGTACTTC. Protein sequence: CSVLPGQGPEQYF.

The table lists this clonotype with many counts. Germline and junction disagree at one end, which may indicate a read error. V is TRBV24-1 and J is TRBJ2-1; no reliable D call. The germline CDR1 and CDR2 sequences are KGHDR and SFDVKD. The CDR3 is made up of 12 amino acids. CDR3: CATSDLYNEQFF. CDR3 DNA: TGTGCCACTAGTGACCTCTACAATGAGCAGTTCTTC.

This clonotype was detected a few times. The V gene is TRBV5-6, the J gene TRBJ2-1; D is perhaps TRBD2 (6 bases). Per the germline V gene, CDR1 is SGHDT and CDR2 is YYEEEE. Trimming cost V 4 bases and J 10 bases, with 18 bases left between them. The CDR3 is 14 residues long. CDR3 amino acids: CASSHGPRDWEQFF. DNA of the CDR3: TGTGCCAGCAGCCATGGTCCACGGGACTGGGAGCAGTTCTTC.

The V call is TRBV9, the J call TRBJ2-3, with D maybe TRBD2 (7 bases). Germline CDR1 and CDR2: SGDLS and YYNGEE. This CDR3 contains 17 residues. Trimming left V 0 bases short and J 0 bases short, with 14 bases between. The CDR3 spells CASSVGGGAGSTDTQYF. The CDR3 nucleotides are TGTGCCAGCAGCGTAGGAGGGGGGGCAGGAAGCACAGATACGCAGTATTTT.

This clonotype was seen a handful of times. V is TRBV6-5 and J is TRBJ2-7; TRBD2 agrees at 8 bases. Per the germline V gene, CDR1 is MNHEY and CDR2 is SVGAGI. The CDR3 covers 14 residues. The trim removed 4 bases at V and 3 bases at J, leaving 5 bases unmatched. CDR3: CASSSPGTSYEQYF. In DNA form, the CDR3 reads TGTGCCAGCAGTTCCCCGGGGACTAGCTACGAGCAGTACTTC.

The V and J genes are TRBV3-1 and TRBJ2-5; 7 nucleotides line up with TRBD1. This CDR3 comprises 16 residues. The germline V gene encodes CDR1 LGHDT and CDR2 YNNKEL (reference sequence). Germline trimming cut 3 bases from V and 0 bases from J; bases unmatched to any gene: 7. This CDR3 reads CASSHRQGGYQETQYF. Here the CDR3 DNA reads TGTGCCAGCAGCCATCGACAGGGTGGGTACCAAGAGACCCAGTACTTC.

This clonotype was counted between two and nine times. The chain joins TRBV27 to TRBJ2-1; D is undetermined. Germline loops: CDR1 MNHEY, CDR2 SMNVEV (reference sequence). Trimming shortened V by 3 bases and J by 0 bases, and 9 bases separated the two germline ends. This CDR3 contains 15 residues. This CDR3 reads CASSFHPLSYNEQFF. CDR3 coding DNA: TGTGCCAGCAGTTTTCATCCCCTCTCCTACAATGAGCAGTTCTTC.

The rearrangement joins TRBV7-2 to TRBJ2-7; 10 nucleotides match TRBD2. Germline V gene sequence: CDR1 SGHTA, CDR2 FQGNSA. This CDR3 has 15 amino acids. Unmatched junction bases numbered 5, after V lost 4 bases and J lost 2 bases. In DNA, the CDR3 is TGTGCCAGCAGCTCCTGGACTAGCGGAACCTACGAGCAGTACTTC. This translates into CASSSWTSGTYEQYF.

This clonotype has at least ten counts. The chain couples TRBV29-1 to TRBJ2-2, with 10 nucleotides matching TRBD1. The CDR3 has 15 residues. Germline CDR1 and CDR2: SQVTM and ANQGSEA. Trimming cost V 7 bases and J 5 bases; bases outside gene matches: 10. The CDR3 sequence is CSAAGTGVWTGELFF. As DNA, the CDR3 is TGCAGCGCTGCCGGGACAGGGGTTTGGACCGGGGAGCTGTTTTTT.

This chain uses TRBV7-9 with TRBJ2-7, with D perhaps matching TRBD2 (6 bases). Germline V gene data show CDR1 as SEHNR and CDR2 as FQNEAQ (reference sequence). The CDR3 covers 14 residues. V was trimmed by 5 bases and J by 2 bases, leaving 13 bases between them. CDR3 residues: CASSLSSGAYEQYF. CDR3 in DNA: TGTGCCAGCAGCCTCAGTTCGGGGGCCTACGAGCAGTACTTC.

This clonotype was seen ten or more times. As DNA, the CDR3 is TGTGCCACCAGCAGAGATCTCCTATCGGTGGAGCCCCAGCATTTT. Translated, it gives CATSRDLLSVEPQHF. V is TRBV15 and J is TRBJ1-5, with D unclear. The CDR3 is 15 amino acids. CDR1 is LNHNV and CDR2 is YYDKDF in the germline V gene (reference sequence). V lost 0 bases and J 8 bases, leaving 14 bases between the germline ends.

This clonotype occurred a few times. The rearrangement uses TRBV21-1 and TRBJ1-2; the D call of TRBD1 is as the table states it, not checked on the DNA. TRBV21-1 is a documented pseudogene. This CDR3 has 15 amino acids. As DNA, the CDR3 is TGTGCCAGCAGCAAAAGCGCCCGGGGGAACTATGGCTACACCTTC. It translates to CASSKSARGNYGYTF.

In its sample, this clonotype was seen many times. The rearrangement joins TRBV5-1 to TRBJ1-5; D not resolved. V lost 1 base, J lost 1 base, and 9 bases lay in between. Germline V CDR1 and CDR2: SGHRS, YFSETQ. This CDR3 region has 15 residues. The CDR3 sequence is CASSLHGESNQPQHF. DNA for the CDR3: TGCGCCAGCAGCTTGCACGGGGAGAGCAATCAGCCCCAGCATTTT.

The table lists this clonotype with many counts. The V and J genes are TRBV27 and TRBJ2-1; a weak D match, TRBD2 (5 bases). Trimming shortened V by 7 bases and J by 10 bases, and 8 bases separated the two germline ends. This CDR3 is built from 10 residues. Per the germline V gene, CDR1 is MNHEY and CDR2 is SMNVEV (reference sequence). The CDR3 region is CASTGWEQFF. As DNA, the CDR3 is TGTGCCAGCACGGGATGGGAGCAGTTCTTC.

This clonotype appeared many times. This CDR3 is CSVVTYNEQFF. The CDR3 bases are TGCAGCGTTGTTACTTACAATGAGCAGTTCTTC. The chain carries TRBV29-1 and TRBJ2-1; D is unresolved. Trimming stripped 4 bases from V and 4 bases from J, with 5 bases between. The CDR3 has 11 amino acids. Per the germline V gene, CDR1 is SQVTM and CDR2 is ANQGSEA.

The V call is TRBV4-3, the J call TRBJ1-1, with D possibly matching TRBD1 (6 bases). V lost 0 bases, J lost 4 bases, and 15 bases lay in between. The CDR3 length is 16 residues. The germline V gene has CDR1 LGHNA and CDR2 YSLEER. CDR3: CASSQELTGSGTEAFF. The CDR3 DNA follows: TGCGCCAGCAGCCAAGAACTGACAGGTTCGGGCACTGAAGCTTTCTTT.

This clonotype appeared a few times. The chain links TRBV20-1 to TRBJ2-7; TRBD2 matches 10 bases. Germline trimming cut 6 bases from V and 0 bases from J; bases unmatched to any gene: 5. The germline V gene encodes CDR1 DFQATT and CDR2 SNEGSKA (reference sequence). This CDR3 spans 14 amino acids. The CDR3 bases are TGCAGTGCCACCGGGACTAGCGTCTCCTACGAGCAGTACTTC. This gives the protein CSATGTSVSYEQYF.

There are a few counts of this clonotype. This rearrangement joins TRBV7-9 to TRBJ2-1; 8 bases agree with TRBD2. Germline values: CDR1 SEHNR, CDR2 FQNEAQ (reference sequence). There are 15 residues in the CDR3. Unmatched junction bases numbered 9, after V lost 3 bases and J lost 8 bases. CDR3 sequence: CASSFLESGSYEQFF. CDR3 DNA: TGTGCCAGCAGCTTTTTAGAGAGCGGGAGTTATGAGCAGTTCTTC.

The sample holds a few counts of this clonotype. The chain carries TRBV15 and TRBJ2-7; D is uncertain. The CDR3 is 14 amino acids. Trimming pared 6 bases from V and 3 bases from J, leaving 15 bases between. CDR1 is LNHNV, CDR2 YYDKDF, per germline (reference sequence). CDR3 protein: CATSPQPARYEQYF. The CDR3 DNA follows: TGTGCCACCAGTCCGCAACCGGCGCGCTACGAGCAGTACTTC. Together with reference TRBV15 and TRBJ2-7, the CDR3 gives the full variable domain: DAMVIQNPRYQVTQFGKPVTLSCSQTLNHNVMYWYQQKSSQAPKLLFHYYDKDFNNEADTPDNFQSRRPNTSFCFLDIRSPGLGDTAMYLCATSPQPARYEQYFGPGTRLTVT.

The chain recombines TRBV7-9 with TRBJ2-5, with no clear D. The CDR3 is 12 residues long. CDR1 SEHNR and CDR2 FQNEAQ come from the germline V gene (reference sequence). The germline V and J ends were trimmed by 5 bases and 9 bases, with 13 bases remaining between them. The CDR3 bases are TGTGCCAGCAGCACGCAAATATGGGCCCAGTACTTC. Translating it yields CASSTQIWAQYF.

V is TRBV28 and J is TRBJ1-4; D ambiguous. CDR3 size: 15 residues. The ends were cut back, 7 bases at V and 8 bases at J, with 20 bases in the middle. Germline CDR1 is MDHEN and CDR2 is SYDVKM. The chain's CDR3 is CASISKDTLNEKLFF. The CDR3 DNA is TGTGCCAGCATTTCAAAGGATACGCTGAACGAAAAACTGTTTTTT.

Only a few counts were recorded for this clonotype. The rearrangement links TRBV4-3 to TRBJ2-2; TRBD2 might be the D (6 bases). The V gene lost 5 bases and the J gene lost 7 bases, with 17 bases spanning the gap. This CDR3 region has 15 residues. Germline V gene data show CDR1 as LGHNA and CDR2 as YSLEER. Written as DNA, the CDR3 is TGCGCCAGCAGCTCCTGGACGGGAGCGGGCGGGGAGCTGTTTTTT. Protein product: CASSSWTGAGGELFF.

This clonotype was detected a few times. This chain connects TRBV6-2 or TRBV6-3 to TRBJ1-1; D not resolved. CDR3 length: 15 residues. V dropped 2 bases and J dropped 1 base, with 11 bases sitting between them. Germline CDR1 and CDR2: MNHEY and SVGEGT. The CDR3 coding sequence is TGTGCCAGCAGTTACCCCTCGGACGGGAACACTGAAGCTTTCTTT. This encodes CASSYPSDGNTEAFF.

This chain connects TRBV11-2 to TRBJ2-1; D possibly corresponds to TRBD1 (5 bases). This CDR3 has 14 amino acids. Germline assignment: CDR1 SGHAT and CDR2 FQNNGV. Trimming left V 0 bases short and J 4 bases short, with 7 bases between. The CDR3 loop reads CASSLEQGYNEQFF. DNA for the CDR3: TGTGCCAGCAGCTTAGAGCAGGGTTACAATGAGCAGTTCTTC.

This chain links TRBV5-6 with TRBJ2-1; possibly TRBD1 for D (5 bases). The V end lost 0 bases, the J end lost 6 bases, and 13 bases lay between the germline ends. The germline CDR1 and CDR2 sequences are SGHDT and YYEEEE. This CDR3 region has 15 residues. The CDR3 DNA follows: TGTGCCAGCAGCTTGGATCAAGGGGCCAGCAATGAGCAGTTCTTC. Its protein is CASSLDQGASNEQFF.

V usage is TRBV5-4 and J usage is TRBJ2-1, with D perhaps matching TRBD2 (5 bases). This CDR3 spans 15 amino acids. Trimming took 3 bases from V and 2 from J, leaving 12 bases between them. Germline CDR1 is SGHNT and CDR2 is YYREEE (reference sequence). The CDR3 region is CASSSAGEPYNEQFF. The CDR3 DNA reads TGTGCCAGCAGCTCGGCCGGGGAACCCTACAATGAGCAGTTCTTC.

The V call is TRBV20-1, the J call TRBJ2-7, with 14 bases identical to TRBD2. CDR3 length equals 14 residues. Germline CDR1 reads DFQATT; CDR2 reads SNEGSKA (reference sequence). The V segment lost 6 bases and the J segment 3 bases; nucleotides outside the gene matches: 4. The CDR3 loop is CSARGLAGDYEQYF. The DNA for the CDR3 is TGCAGTGCGAGGGGACTAGCGGGGGACTACGAGCAGTACTTC.